This T cell receptor beta chain derives from a study of cytomegalovirus exposure and HLA in healthy donors. V lost 3 bases and J lost 1; bases outside the gene matches: 6. CDR3 length: 15 amino acids. The V gene's germline CDR1 is MNHEY and CDR2 SMNVEV (reference sequence). Primers included in the PCR were 60 Vbeta and 13 Jbeta primers. Some clones are missing from TCRdb's copy, which holds only in-frame ones; the method was immunoSEQ multiplex PCR. The sample contains roughly 230,000 clones, roughly 78% of which appear only once. Sequencing was performed on PBMCs. The TCR sequence derives from a boy between 10 and 17 years old in good health and CMV-seronegative. This chain connects TRBV27 to TRBJ2-7; 7 bases align to TRBD1. The CDR3 is CASSFEPGQSYEQYF. Here the CDR3 DNA reads TGTGCCAGCAGTTTTGAACCGGGACAGTCCTACGAGCAGTACTTC.